This TCR beta chain was sequenced for a study of T cells after yellow fever vaccination. Findings of the study overall: Reappearing after the booster were most of the clones from primary vaccination (approximately 96% CD4, about 87% CD8). Only a minor proportion of clonotypes was detected across both CD4 and CD8 compartments. The secondary response showed a weaker magnitude and a faster peak, day 5 versus 15.

TCRdb passed the 5' RACE reads through MiXCR, listing each CDR3 protein once. Of 500,000 to 650,000 distinct CDR3 sequences detected, roughly 13% appear once; the ten largest clones hold roughly an eighth. Looked up from germline, CDR1 is SGDLS and CDR2 is YYNGEE. The CDR3 runs 15 residues. V shed 3 bases and J 6 bases; nucleotides not matched to a gene: 7. For this clonotype: Its matching antigen is unknown.

V is TRBV9 and J is TRBJ2-3, with 10 bases fitting TRBD2. Source: PBMCs, taken on the day of the yellow fever booster vaccination. The receptor was isolated from a man aged 25-40 years who received the YFV17D yellow fever vaccine. CDR3 sequence (DNA): TGTGCCAGCAGCGGAGCGGGAGGGCCCGGGGATACGCAGTATTTT. Translated: CASSGAGGPGDTQYF.